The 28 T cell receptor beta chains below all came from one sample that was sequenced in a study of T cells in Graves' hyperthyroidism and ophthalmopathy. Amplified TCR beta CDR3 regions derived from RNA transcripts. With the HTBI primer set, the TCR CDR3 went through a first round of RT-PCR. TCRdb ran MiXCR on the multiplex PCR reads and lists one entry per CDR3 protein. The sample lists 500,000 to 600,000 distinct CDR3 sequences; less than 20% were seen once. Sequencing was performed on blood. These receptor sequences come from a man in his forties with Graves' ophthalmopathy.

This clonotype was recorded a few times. The CDR3 loop is CASSSPGLAGVYNEQFF. The CDR3 DNA reads as TGTGCCAGCAGCTCGCCGGGACTAGCGGGAGTTTACAATGAGCAGTTCTTC. This sequence joins TRBV7-9 and TRBJ2-1; 14 bases line up with TRBD2. CDR3 length equals 17 residues. The V gene end was trimmed by 4 bases and the J gene end by 4 bases; junction bases not matched to a gene: 6. The germline gives CDR1 SEHNR, CDR2 FQNEAQ (reference sequence).

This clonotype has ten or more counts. The CDR3, as DNA: TGTGCCAGCAAAAAGGACATTAATAGGGAGCAGTACTTC. This translates into CASKKDINREQYF. The chain recombines TRBV2 with TRBJ2-7; perhaps TRBD1 as D (5 bases). CDR1 and CDR2 from the germline V gene are SNHLY and FYNNEI. The CDR3 extends over 13 amino acids. V gave up 7 bases and J gave up 7 bases, with 17 bases separating them.

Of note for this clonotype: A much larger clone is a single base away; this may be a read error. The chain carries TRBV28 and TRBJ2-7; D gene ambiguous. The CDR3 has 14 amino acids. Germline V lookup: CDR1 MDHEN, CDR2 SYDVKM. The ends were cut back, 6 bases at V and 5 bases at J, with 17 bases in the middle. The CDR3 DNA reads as TGTGCCAGCAGCTTCCGACGAACTCCGGACGAGCAGTACTTC. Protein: CASSFRRTPDEQYF.

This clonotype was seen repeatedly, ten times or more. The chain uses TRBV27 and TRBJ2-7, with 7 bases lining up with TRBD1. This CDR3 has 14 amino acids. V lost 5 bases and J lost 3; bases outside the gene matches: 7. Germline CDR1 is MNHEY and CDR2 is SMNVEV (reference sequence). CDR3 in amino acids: CASSGWDRGYEQYF. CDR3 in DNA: TGTGCCAGCAGTGGGTGGGACAGAGGCTACGAGCAGTACTTC.

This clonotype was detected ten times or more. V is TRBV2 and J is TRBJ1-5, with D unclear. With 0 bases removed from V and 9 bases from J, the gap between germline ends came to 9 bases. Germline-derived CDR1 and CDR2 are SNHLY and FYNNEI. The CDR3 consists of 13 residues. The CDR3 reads CASSEAPLSPQHF. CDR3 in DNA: TGTGCCAGCAGTGAAGCCCCCCTTTCGCCCCAGCATTTT. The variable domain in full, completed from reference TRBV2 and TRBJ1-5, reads EPEVTQTPSHQVTQMGQEVILRCVPISNHLYFYWYRQILGQKVEFLVSFYNNEISEKSEIFDDQFSVERPDGSNFTLKIRSTKLEDSAMYFCASSEAPLSPQHFGDGTRLSIL.

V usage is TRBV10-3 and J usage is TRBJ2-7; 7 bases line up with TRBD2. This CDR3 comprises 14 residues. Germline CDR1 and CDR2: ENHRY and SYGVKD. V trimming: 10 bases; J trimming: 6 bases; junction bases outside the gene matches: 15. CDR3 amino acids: CATMGGVGALEQYF. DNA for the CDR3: TGTGCCACCATGGGAGGGGTCGGGGCGCTCGAGCAGTACTTC.

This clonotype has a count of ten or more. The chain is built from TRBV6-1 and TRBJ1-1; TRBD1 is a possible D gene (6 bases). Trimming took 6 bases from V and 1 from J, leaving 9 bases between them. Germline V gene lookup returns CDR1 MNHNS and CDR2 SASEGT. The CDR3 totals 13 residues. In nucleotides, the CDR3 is TGTGCCAGCAGGCCACAGGGGAACACTGAAGCTTTCTTT. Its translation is CASRPQGNTEAFF.

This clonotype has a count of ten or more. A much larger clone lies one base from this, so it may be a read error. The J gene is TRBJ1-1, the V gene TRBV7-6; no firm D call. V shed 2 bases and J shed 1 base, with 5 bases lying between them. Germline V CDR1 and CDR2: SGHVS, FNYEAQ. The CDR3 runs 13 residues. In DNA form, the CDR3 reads TGTGCCAGCAGCTTAATGGAGAACACTGAAGCTTTCTTT. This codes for CASSLMENTEAFF.

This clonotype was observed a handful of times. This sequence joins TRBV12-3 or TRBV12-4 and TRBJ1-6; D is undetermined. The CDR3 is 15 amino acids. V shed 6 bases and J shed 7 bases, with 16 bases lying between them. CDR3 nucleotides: TGTGCCAGCAGCCCCACGGGCCTGGGGAATTCACCCCTCCACTTT. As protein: CASSPTGLGNSPLHF.

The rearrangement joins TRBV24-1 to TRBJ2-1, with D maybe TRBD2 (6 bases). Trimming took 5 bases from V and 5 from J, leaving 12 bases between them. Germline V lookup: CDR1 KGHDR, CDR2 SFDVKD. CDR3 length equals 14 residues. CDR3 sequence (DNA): TGTGCCACCAGTGGTCGGGAGTTCGACAATGAGCAGTTCTTC. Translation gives CATSGREFDNEQFF.

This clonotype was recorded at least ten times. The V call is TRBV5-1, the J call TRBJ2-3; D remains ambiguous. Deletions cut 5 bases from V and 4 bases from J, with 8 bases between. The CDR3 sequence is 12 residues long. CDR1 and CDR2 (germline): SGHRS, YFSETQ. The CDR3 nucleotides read TGCGCCAGCAGTATCTCGCCAGATACGCAGTATTTT. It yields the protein CASSISPDTQYF. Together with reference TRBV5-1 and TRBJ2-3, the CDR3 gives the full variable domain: KAGVTQTPRYLIKTRGQQVTLSCSPISGHRSVSWYQQTPGQGLQFLFEYFSETQRNKGNFPGRFSGRQFSNSRSEMNVSTLELGDSALYLCASSISPDTQYFGPGTRLTVL.

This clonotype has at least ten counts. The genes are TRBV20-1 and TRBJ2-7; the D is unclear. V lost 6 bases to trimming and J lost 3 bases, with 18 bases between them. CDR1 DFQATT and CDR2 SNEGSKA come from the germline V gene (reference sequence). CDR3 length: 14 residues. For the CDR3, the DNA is TGCAGTGCGACCGGGCCCCGCCACTTCTACGAGCAGTACTTC. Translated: CSATGPRHFYEQYF.

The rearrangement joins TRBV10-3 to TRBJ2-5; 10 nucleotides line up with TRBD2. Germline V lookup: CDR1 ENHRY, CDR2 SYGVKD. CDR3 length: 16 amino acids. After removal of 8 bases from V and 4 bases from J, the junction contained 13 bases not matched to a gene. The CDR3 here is CAIGLPEREGPETQYF. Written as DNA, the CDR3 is TGTGCCATCGGCCTACCGGAGCGGGAGGGGCCAGAGACCCAGTACTTC.

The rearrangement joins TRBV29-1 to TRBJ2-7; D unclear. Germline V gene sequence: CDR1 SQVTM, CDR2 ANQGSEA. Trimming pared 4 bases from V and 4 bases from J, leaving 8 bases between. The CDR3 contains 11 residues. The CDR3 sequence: CSVVTRYEQYF. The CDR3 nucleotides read TGCAGCGTTGTAACGCGGTACGAGCAGTACTTC.

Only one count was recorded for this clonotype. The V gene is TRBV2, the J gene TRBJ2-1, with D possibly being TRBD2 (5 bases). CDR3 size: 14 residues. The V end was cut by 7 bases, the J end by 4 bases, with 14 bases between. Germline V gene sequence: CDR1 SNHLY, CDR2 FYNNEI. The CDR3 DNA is TGTGCCAGCAAGCCGACGGGATCATACAATGAGCAGTTCTTC. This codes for CASKPTGSYNEQFF.

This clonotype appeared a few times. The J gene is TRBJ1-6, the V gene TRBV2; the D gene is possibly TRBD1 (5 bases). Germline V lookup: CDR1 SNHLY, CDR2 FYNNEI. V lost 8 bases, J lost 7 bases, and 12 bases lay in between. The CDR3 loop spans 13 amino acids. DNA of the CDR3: TGTGCCAGCTTCGGGGGATACAATTCACCCCTCCACTTT. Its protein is CASFGGYNSPLHF.

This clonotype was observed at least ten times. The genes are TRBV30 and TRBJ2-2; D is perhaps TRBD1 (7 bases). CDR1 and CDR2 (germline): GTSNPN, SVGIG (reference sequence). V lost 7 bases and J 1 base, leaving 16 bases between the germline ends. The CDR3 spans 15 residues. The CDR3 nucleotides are TGTGCCTCGGAGGGGGCGGCATGGAACACCGGGGAGCTGTTTTTT. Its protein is CASEGAAWNTGELFF.

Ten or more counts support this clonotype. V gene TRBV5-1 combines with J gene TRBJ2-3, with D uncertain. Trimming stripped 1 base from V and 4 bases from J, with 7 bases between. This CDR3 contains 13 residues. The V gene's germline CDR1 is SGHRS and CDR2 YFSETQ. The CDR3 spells CASSLKDADTQYF. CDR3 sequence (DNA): TGCGCCAGCAGCTTGAAAGACGCAGATACGCAGTATTTT.

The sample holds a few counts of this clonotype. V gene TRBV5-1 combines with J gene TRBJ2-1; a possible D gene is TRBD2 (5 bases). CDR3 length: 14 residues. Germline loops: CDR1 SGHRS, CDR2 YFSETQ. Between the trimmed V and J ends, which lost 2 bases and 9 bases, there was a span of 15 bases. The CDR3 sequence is CASSLAAHNSEQFF. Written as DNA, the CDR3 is TGCGCCAGCAGCTTAGCGGCCCACAACAGTGAGCAGTTCTTC.

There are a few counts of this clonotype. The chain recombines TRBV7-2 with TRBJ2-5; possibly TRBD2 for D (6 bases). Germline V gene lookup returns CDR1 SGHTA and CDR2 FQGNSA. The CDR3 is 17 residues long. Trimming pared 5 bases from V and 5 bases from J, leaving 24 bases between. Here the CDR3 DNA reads TGTGCCAGCAGCCCAGACGGGGGTTTCGGCCTTACGGAGACCCAGTACTTC. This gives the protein CASSPDGGFGLTETQYF.

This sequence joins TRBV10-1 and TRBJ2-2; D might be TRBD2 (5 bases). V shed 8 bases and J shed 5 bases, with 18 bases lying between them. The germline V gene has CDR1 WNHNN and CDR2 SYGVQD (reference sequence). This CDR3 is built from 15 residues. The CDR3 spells CASHSGWERTGELFF. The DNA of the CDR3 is TGCGCCAGCCACTCCGGGTGGGAGAGGACCGGGGAGCTGTTTTTT.

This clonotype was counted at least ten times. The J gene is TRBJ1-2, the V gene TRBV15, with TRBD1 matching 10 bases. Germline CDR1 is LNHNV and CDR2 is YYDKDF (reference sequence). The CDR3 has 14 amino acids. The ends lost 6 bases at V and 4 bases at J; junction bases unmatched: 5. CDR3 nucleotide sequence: TGTGCCACCAGGGGGACAGGGGAGGGCTATGGCTACACCTTC. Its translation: CATRGTGEGYGYTF.

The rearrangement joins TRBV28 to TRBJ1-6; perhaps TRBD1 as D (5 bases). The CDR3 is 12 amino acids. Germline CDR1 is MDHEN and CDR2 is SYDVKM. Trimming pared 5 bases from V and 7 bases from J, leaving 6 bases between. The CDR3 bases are TGTGCCAGCAGTGCAGGGAATTCACCCCTCCACTTT. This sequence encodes CASSAGNSPLHF.

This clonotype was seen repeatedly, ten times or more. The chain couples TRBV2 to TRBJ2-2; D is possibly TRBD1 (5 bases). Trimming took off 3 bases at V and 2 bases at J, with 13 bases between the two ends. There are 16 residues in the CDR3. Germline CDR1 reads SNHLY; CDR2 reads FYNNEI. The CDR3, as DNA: TGTGCCAGCAGTGAGGAAGGGGTAGTTAACACCGGGGAGCTGTTTTTT. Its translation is CASSEEGVVNTGELFF.

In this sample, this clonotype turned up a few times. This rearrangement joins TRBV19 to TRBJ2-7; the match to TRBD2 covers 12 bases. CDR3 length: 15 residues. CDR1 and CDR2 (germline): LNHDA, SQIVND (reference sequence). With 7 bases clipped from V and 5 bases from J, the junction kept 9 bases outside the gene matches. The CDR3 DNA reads TGTGCCAGTAACCTAGCGGGAGGGCCCGGAGACGAGCAGTACTTC. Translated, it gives CASNLAGGPGDEQYF.

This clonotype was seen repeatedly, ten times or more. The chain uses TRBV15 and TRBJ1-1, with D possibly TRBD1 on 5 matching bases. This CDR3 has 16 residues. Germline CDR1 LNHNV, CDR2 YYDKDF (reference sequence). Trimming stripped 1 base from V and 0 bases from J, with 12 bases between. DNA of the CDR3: TGTGCCACCAGCAGAGGCGGGGGACCCCTGAACACTGAAGCTTTCTTT. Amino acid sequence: CATSRGGGPLNTEAFF.

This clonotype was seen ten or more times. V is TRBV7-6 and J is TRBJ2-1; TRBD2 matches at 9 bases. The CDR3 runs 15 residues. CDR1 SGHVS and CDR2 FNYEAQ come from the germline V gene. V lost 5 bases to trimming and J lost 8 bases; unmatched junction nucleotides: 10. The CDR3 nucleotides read TGTGCCAGCAGCCCACGGGGCGGGGGGGTGGATGAGCAGTTCTTC. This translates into CASSPRGGGVDEQFF. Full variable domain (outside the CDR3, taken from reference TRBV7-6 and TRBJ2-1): GAGVSQSPRYKVTKRGQDVALRCDPISGHVSLYWYRQALGQGPEFLTYFNYEAQQDKSGLPNDRFSAERPEGSISTLTIQRTEQRDSAMYRCASSPRGGGVDEQFFGPGTRLTVL.

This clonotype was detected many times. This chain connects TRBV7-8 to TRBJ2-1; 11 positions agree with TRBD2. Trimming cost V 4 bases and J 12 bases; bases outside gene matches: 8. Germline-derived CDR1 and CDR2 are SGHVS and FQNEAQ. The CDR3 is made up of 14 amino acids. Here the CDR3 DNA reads TGTGCCAGCAGCTCCGGGACTAGCGGATTGGGGCAGTTCTTC. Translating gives CASSSGTSGLGQFF.